The present T cell receptor (beta chain) was sequenced within a study of blood T cell repertoires in COVID-19. For the study at large: T cells, B-cell-depleted T cells, or PBMCs provided the cDNA or gDNA that served as material.

This clone has a single count. The data were produced by immunoSEQ multiplex PCR, yet TCRdb's version contains in-frame clones alone and is incomplete. The repertoire holds around 700,000 clones, with 85% to 90% as singletons. CDR3 length equals 16 residues. J lost 5 bases, V lost 3 bases, and 12 bases had no gene match. The clonotype originates from a woman in her late teens or twenties with acute or convalescent COVID-19. Sequenced material: peripheral blood. The chain joins TRBV5-3 to TRBJ1-2; 8 bases agree with TRBD1. TRBV5-3 is known as an ORF, though its function is uncertain. CDR3 nucleotides: TGTGCCAGAAGCTCCCGGCGGCAGGGGGCTAGGTATGGCTACACCTTC. The encoded protein is CARSSRRQGARYGYTF.